This TCR beta chain was recovered during a study of T cell changes during pregnancy in multiple sclerosis. V shed 4 bases and J 4 bases; nucleotides not matched to a gene: 14. The CDR3 covers 20 residues. In germline, CDR1 is SGHRS, CDR2 YFSETQ. This clone was observed once. The repertoire was sequenced with immunoSEQ multiplex PCR; TCRdb's copy has only in-frame clones and lacks some. The sample includes tens of thousands of clones, 85% to 95% of them seen just once. The chain links TRBV5-1 to TRBJ2-1; 16 positions agree with TRBD2. The receptor comes from a female donor with multiple sclerosis, enrolled in a pregnancy study. The sample in question was peripheral blood, obtained in the third trimester of pregnancy. The CDR3 here is CASSTAPGTSGRGGYNEQFF. CDR3 nucleotides: TGCGCCAGCAGCACAGCGCCCGGGACTAGCGGGAGGGGGGGATACAATGAGCAGTTCTTC. Complete variable domain (other parts from reference TRBV5-1 and TRBJ2-1): KAGVTQTPRYLIKTRGQQVTLSCSPISGHRSVSWYQQTPGQGLQFLFEYFSETQRNKGNFPGRFSGRQFSNSRSEMNVSTLELGDSALYLCASSTAPGTSGRGGYNEQFFGPGTRLTVL.